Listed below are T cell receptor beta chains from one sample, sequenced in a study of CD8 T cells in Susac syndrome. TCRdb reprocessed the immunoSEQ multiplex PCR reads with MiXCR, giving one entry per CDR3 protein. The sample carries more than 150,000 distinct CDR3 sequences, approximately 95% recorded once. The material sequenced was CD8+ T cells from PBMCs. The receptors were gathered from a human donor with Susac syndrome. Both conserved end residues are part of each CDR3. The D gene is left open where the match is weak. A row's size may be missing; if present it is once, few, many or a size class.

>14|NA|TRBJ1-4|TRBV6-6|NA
TGTGCCAGTAATCACGGGGGGGCTAATGAAAAACTGTTTTTT
CASNHGGANEKLFF
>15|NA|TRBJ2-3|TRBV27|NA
TGTGCCAGCAGTTCCAACCCGGACAGCACAGATACGCAGTATTTT
CASSSNPDSTDTQYF
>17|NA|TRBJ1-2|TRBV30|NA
TGTGCCTGGAGTGTAAGTCGGCCACCCGGAGGGAGGGGTGGCTACACCTTC
CAWSVSRPPGGRGGYTF
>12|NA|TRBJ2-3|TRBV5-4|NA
TGTGCCAGCAGACAGGGATCAGATACGCAGTATTTT
CASRQGSDTQYF
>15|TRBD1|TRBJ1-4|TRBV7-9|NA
TGTGCCAGCAGCTTAGGACCGCAGGGGGTGGACGTTCTGTTTTTT
CASSLGPQGVDVLFF
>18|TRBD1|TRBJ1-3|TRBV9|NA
TGTGCCAGCAGCGTTAGAGGACAGGCTGGGCTCTCTGGAAACACCATATATTTT
CASSVRGQAGLSGNTIYF
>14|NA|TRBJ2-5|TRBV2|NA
TGTGCCACCTCCCTAGACGGTTACCAAGAGACCCAGTACTTC
CATSLDGYQETQYF
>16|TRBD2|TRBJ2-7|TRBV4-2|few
TGTGCCAGCAGCCAGGATGGGACTACCATCTCCTACGAGCAGTACTTC
CASSQDGTTISYEQYF
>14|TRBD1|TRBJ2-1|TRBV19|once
TGTGCCAGCAGAGACAGGGCGGCAGCCGATGAGCAGTTCTTC
CASRDRAAADEQFF
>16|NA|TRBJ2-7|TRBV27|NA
TGTGCCAGCAGTTTATCGGCCGGGACACAAACCTACGAGCAGTACTTC
CASSLSAGTQTYEQYF
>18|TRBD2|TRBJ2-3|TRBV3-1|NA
TGTGCCAGCAGCCAAATCCCAGCGGGGGGACTTAGCACAGATACGCAGTATTTT
CASSQIPAGGLSTDTQYF
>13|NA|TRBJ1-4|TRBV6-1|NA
TGTGCCAGCAGTGGACCGTTTAAGGAAAAACTGTTTTTT
CASSGPFKEKLFF
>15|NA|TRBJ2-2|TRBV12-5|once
TGTGCTAGTGGTTTGGTATATCTGAACACCGGGGAGCTGTTTTTT
CASGLVYLNTGELFF
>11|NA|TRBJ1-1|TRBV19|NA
TGTGCCAGTATTGGGAACACTGAAGCTTTCTTT
CASIGNTEAFF